A single T cell receptor beta chain is shown here with its context. The antigen remains unidentified. This sample is drawn from a study of response to subunit inactivated influenza vaccine. V lost 11 bases to trimming and J lost 4 bases, with 27 bases between them. This CDR3 is 17 amino acids long. The germline V gene encodes CDR1 LGHDT and CDR2 YNNKEL (reference sequence). Study-wide points: With each seasonal influenza vaccination, the authors suggested, few new T cells are recruited.

TCRdb ran MiXCR on the RT-PCR reads and lists one entry per CDR3 protein. The sample gives 500,000 to 650,000 distinct CDR3 sequences, approximately 7.7% of which show up once; approximately 12% is in the top ten. The sequences come from PBMCs from blood, collected less than 30 months after vaccination. This sequence originates from a man aged 45-69 years who received an inactivated influenza vaccine. This chain connects TRBV3-1 to TRBJ2-1; a weak D match, TRBD2 (5 bases). The CDR3 is CACCQDILLRGYNEQFF. CDR3 bases: TGTGCCTGCTGCCAAGATATTCTTCTTCGAGGGTACAATGAGCAGTTCTTC.